These T cell receptor beta chains were read from a single sample in a study of blood T cell repertoires in COVID-19. Here immunoSEQ multiplex PCR was the method, and the copy in TCRdb shows in-frame clones only, minus some. Of 68,000 or so clones in the sample, over 70% are singletons; the top ten hold 2% to 2.5%. The specimen sequenced was peripheral blood. Source of these receptors: a human donor in a cohort sampled during active COVID-19. Each CDR3 is given with its conserved first and last residue. D genes are given only for firm matches. Clone sizes are given selectively: once, few, many, or a class where the clone is expanded.

d_gene	v_gene	j_gene	abundance	CDR3nt	CDR3aa
NA	TRBV3-1/TRBV3-2	TRBJ2-7	NA	TGTGCCAGCAGCCGATCCCGGGGAGCGGTCTACGAGCAGTACTTC	CASSRSRGAVYEQYF
TRBD1	TRBV7-2	TRBJ1-2	NA	TGTGCCAGCAGCCTCGACAGGGCGGCTAACTATGGCTACACCTTC	CASSLDRAANYGYTF
NA	TRBV6-5	TRBJ2-1	NA	TGTGCCAGCAGACCTCAGGGAGGTGAGCAGTTCTTC	CASRPQGGEQFF
TRBD1	TRBV19	TRBJ1-6	once	TGTGCCAGTAGTGCCCGGGACAGCGCAGAATCACCCCTCCACTTT	CASSARDSAESPLHF
TRBD2	TRBV6-5	TRBJ2-3	NA	TGTGCCACGCGGGAGTATAGGGCAGATACGCAGTATTTT	CATREYRADTQYF
TRBD1	TRBV9	TRBJ1-2	NA	TGTGCCAGCAGCGTAGGAGGGACAGGGAACAACTATGGCTACACCTTC	CASSVGGTGNNYGYTF
NA	TRBV28	TRBJ2-2	NA	TGTGCCACCCTCCGGGATCTCACCGGGGAGCTGTTTTTT	CATLRDLTGELFF
NA	TRBV6-2/TRBV6-3	TRBJ1-5	NA	TGTGCCAGCAGTTCTCAGGGTGAGGTCCAGCCCCAGCATTTT	CASSSQGEVQPQHF
NA	TRBV7-8	TRBJ2-2	NA	TGTGCCAGCAGACAGGGAGCGAACACCGGGGAGCTGTTTTTT	CASRQGANTGELFF
NA	TRBV5-5	TRBJ1-1	NA	TGTGCCAGCAGCTTAGACAGTGAAGCTTTCTTT	CASSLDSEAFF
NA	TRBV3-1/TRBV3-2	TRBJ1-4	few	TGTGCCAGCAGCCTACAGGGAAGAAGCGAAAAACTGTTTTTT	CASSLQGRSEKLFF
TRBD1	TRBV28	TRBJ2-3	NA	TGTGCCAGCAGACAAAGGACAGGGCCAGATACGCAGTATTTT	CASRQRTGPDTQYF
TRBD1	TRBV7-9	TRBJ2-2	NA	TGTGCCAGCAGCTTAGTGGCGACAGGGGGTACCGGGGAGCTGTTTTTT	CASSLVATGGTGELFF
NA	TRBV7-9	TRBJ1-6	NA	TGTGCCAGCAGCTCCACGGCGGCACCCCTCCACTTT	CASSSTAAPLHF
TRBD1	TRBV9	TRBJ1-3	once	TGTGCCAGCAGCGGTCCGGGACAGCTTTCCTCTGGAAACACCATATATTTT	CASSGPGQLSSGNTIYF
NA	TRBV4-1	TRBJ1-1	NA	TGCGCCAGCAGCCAAGATCCCGCCAGGAGGGCCACTGAAGCTTTCTTT	CASSQDPARRATEAFF
TRBD1	TRBV5-1	TRBJ1-1	NA	TGCGCCAGCAGCTCGACAGGGGCAGCTTTCTTT	CASSSTGAAFF
TRBD2	TRBV5-1	TRBJ2-2	NA	TGCGCCAGCAGCTTTGATAGCGGGAGGCTAAACACCGGGGAGCTGTTTTTT	CASSFDSGRLNTGELFF
NA	TRBV21-1	TRBJ2-3	NA	TGTGCCAGCAGCAAAGGTGGGCTAGCGGGGGTTAGGACAGATACGCAGTATTTT	CASSKGGLAGVRTDTQYF
TRBD2	TRBV7-2	TRBJ2-2	NA	TGTGCCAGCAGCTTGCCGGGACTAGCGGGGGGGAGCCTTAGCGGGGAGCTGTTTTTT	CASSLPGLAGGSLSGELFF
TRBD2	TRBV7-2	TRBJ2-7	NA	TGTGCCAGCAGTTCCGGACTAGCGGGAGGCTACGAGCAGTACTTC	CASSSGLAGGYEQYF
TRBD1	TRBV5-1	TRBJ2-2	NA	TGCGCCAGCAGCCTCCCCGGGACAGGGGGCAGGGGGACACGGGAGCTGTTTTTT	CASSLPGTGGRGTRELFF
TRBD2	TRBV7-6	TRBJ2-1	NA	TGTGCCAGCAGCGCACTGCGAGCGGGGGGGGCCCATGAGCAGTTCTTC	CASSALRAGGAHEQFF
TRBD2	TRBV30	TRBJ2-7	NA	TGTGCCTGGAGTGGGACATACGGGGGGGCGGGAGAGCAGTACTTC	CAWSGTYGGAGEQYF
NA	TRBV5-5	TRBJ2-7	NA	TGTGCCAGCAGCCCCGGGACAACGAATACCTACGAGCAGTACTTC	CASSPGTTNTYEQYF
NA	TRBV27	TRBJ1-4	NA	TGTGCCAGCAGGCCTCTCGGGTCAACTAATGAAAAACTGTTTTTT	CASRPLGSTNEKLFF
NA	TRBV21-1	TRBJ1-3	NA	TGTGCCAGCACCCAGTACTCTGGAAACACCATATATTTT	CASTQYSGNTIYF
TRBD2	TRBV5-1	TRBJ2-1	NA	TGCGCCAGCAGTTCAGCGGGAGGAGGTCCTCAAAATTACAATGAGCAGTTCTTC	CASSSAGGGPQNYNEQFF
NA	TRBV30	TRBJ1-1	NA	TGTGCCTGGAGACAATTGAACACTGAAGCTTTCTTT	CAWRQLNTEAFF
TRBD1	TRBV7-8	TRBJ1-2	NA	TGTGCCAGCAACTTAGGGACAGGGGGCAATGGCTACACCTTC	CASNLGTGGNGYTF
TRBD2	TRBV6-5	TRBJ2-1	NA	TGTGCCAGCAGTTACCTTAGCGGGAGGGAATACAATGAGCAGTTCTTC	CASSYLSGREYNEQFF
NA	TRBV29-1	TRBJ2-7	few	TGCAGCGTTGAAGATCTGGCTGTTGAGCAGTACTTC	CSVEDLAVEQYF
NA	TRBV5-1	TRBJ2-7	NA	TGCGCCAGCAGCTTGTCGGGAAGCGCGGCCGAGCAGTACTTC	CASSLSGSAAEQYF